Each of the 20 T cell receptor beta chains below was sequenced from the same sample in a study of blood T cell repertoires in COVID-19. The data were produced by immunoSEQ multiplex PCR, yet TCRdb's version contains in-frame clones alone and is incomplete. The sample shows about 98,000 clones, roughly 89% of them seen only once. The sequencing sample was made of peripheral blood. The receptors were sampled from a woman in her fifties or sixties with COVID-19, enrolled during active disease.

The genes are TRBV28 and TRBJ1-1; 7 bases are a match to TRBD1. The CDR3 is made up of 15 amino acids. Germline V CDR1 and CDR2: MDHEN, SYDVKM. The V gene end was trimmed by 3 bases and the J gene end by 5 bases; junction bases not matched to a gene: 9. The CDR3 region has the DNA TGTGCCAGCAGTTTCTACCGGACAGGTGGAACTGAAGCTTTCTTT. Its protein product is CASSFYRTGGTEAFF.

The chain is built from TRBV10-3 and TRBJ1-6; D unclear. Trimming cost V 7 bases and J 0 bases, with 16 bases left between them. Per germline, CDR1 ENHRY and CDR2 SYGVKD. The CDR3 spans 17 residues. The chain's CDR3 is CAIIDEGMSSYNSPLHF. The CDR3 DNA sequence: TGTGCCATCATCGATGAGGGCATGAGCTCCTATAATTCACCCCTCCACTTT.

The chain couples TRBV25-1 to TRBJ1-2; no firm D call. The germline V gene encodes CDR1 MGHDK and CDR2 SYGVNS. The CDR3 spans 15 residues. Trimming cost V 3 bases and J 2 bases, with 13 bases left between them. The CDR3: CASSEAGRGNYGYTF. The CDR3 DNA is TGTGCCAGCAGTGAGGCGGGTCGCGGGAACTATGGCTACACCTTC.

This clone was recorded once. This sequence joins TRBV24-1 and TRBJ2-5; D call uncertain. The CDR3 is 11 residues long. CDR1 and CDR2 (germline): KGHDR, SFDVKD. Trimming pared 4 bases from V and 3 bases from J, leaving 2 bases between. CDR3 sequence (DNA): TGTGCCACCAGTGACAAAGAGACCCAGTACTTC. Its protein is CATSDKETQYF.

This chain links TRBV7-6 with TRBJ2-7; 8 bases line up with TRBD1. From germline, CDR1 is SGHVS and CDR2 FNYEAQ. V shed 5 bases, J shed 1 base, and the junction held 1 base outside the gene matches. The CDR3 has 13 residues. In nucleotides, the CDR3 is TGTGCCAGCAGCCGGACAGGGTCCTACGAGCAGTACTTC. Translating it yields CASSRTGSYEQYF. Filled out from reference TRBV7-6 and TRBJ2-7, the complete variable domain reads GAGVSQSPRYKVTKRGQDVALRCDPISGHVSLYWYRQALGQGPEFLTYFNYEAQQDKSGLPNDRFSAERPEGSISTLTIQRTEQRDSAMYRCASSRTGSYEQYFGPGTRLTVT.

The J gene is TRBJ2-5, the V gene TRBV5-4; maybe TRBD1 (6 bases). This CDR3 region has 13 residues. The V gene's germline CDR1 is SGHNT and CDR2 YYREEE (reference sequence). Trimming stripped 7 bases from V and 5 bases from J, with 15 bases between. The CDR3 sequence is CASGAQGPETQYF. The CDR3 DNA reads as TGTGCCAGCGGAGCCCAGGGGCCCGAGACCCAGTACTTC.

The chain recombines TRBV11-3 with TRBJ1-3; D is ambiguous. The CDR3 runs to 15 residues. Germline V gene lookup returns CDR1 SGHNT and CDR2 YENEEA. Trimming stripped 3 bases from V and 0 bases from J, with 9 bases between. CDR3 bases: TGTGCCAGCAGCTTCCAGACTACCTCTGGAAACACCATATATTTT. Translating gives CASSFQTTSGNTIYF.

CDR3 DNA sequence: TGTGCCAGCAGCCCAAAGACAAGTATTAATGAAAAACTGTTTTTT. The encoded protein is CASSPKTSINEKLFF. The rearrangement joins TRBV7-9 to TRBJ1-4; D gene uncertain. The CDR3 length is 15 residues. CDR1 is SEHNR and CDR2 is FQNEAQ in the germline V gene (reference sequence). Trimming took 5 bases from V and 4 from J, leaving 14 bases between them.

The CDR3: CASSSLGGGGYEQYF. The CDR3 nucleotides are TGTGCCAGCAGCTCCCTAGGGGGGGGCGGGTACGAGCAGTACTTC. The chain combines TRBV5-4 with TRBJ2-7; D perhaps matches TRBD2 (7 bases). This CDR3 is built from 15 residues. V dropped 3 bases and J dropped 4 bases, with 17 bases sitting between them. Germline CDR1 and CDR2: SGHNT and YYREEE (reference sequence).

The chain combines TRBV18 with TRBJ2-3, with D perhaps TRBD2 (5 bases). In germline, CDR1 is KGHSH, CDR2 LQKENI. The CDR3 length is 13 residues. With 3 bases removed from V and 4 bases from J, the gap between germline ends came to 8 bases. This CDR3 is CASSPSGADTQYF. The CDR3 nucleotides are TGTGCCAGCTCACCCTCCGGGGCAGATACGCAGTATTTT.

The gene calls are TRBV28 and TRBJ1-6; 12 bases align to TRBD1. V gave up 2 bases and J gave up 9 bases; unmatched junction bases: 5. CDR1 is MDHEN and CDR2 is SYDVKM in the germline V gene. The CDR3 spans 16 residues. The CDR3 spells CASSLGGTGGFSPLHF. CDR3 bases: TGTGCCAGCAGTTTAGGCGGGACAGGGGGCTTTTCACCCCTCCACTTT.

The chain recombines TRBV6-4 with TRBJ1-1; unclear D gene. This CDR3 comprises 13 residues. Looked up from germline, CDR1 is MRHNA and CDR2 is SNTAGT. V was pared by 5 bases and J by 4 bases, with 11 bases between. The CDR3 sequence: CASSSDLGTEAFF. Here the CDR3 DNA reads TGTGCCAGCAGTAGCGACCTAGGCACTGAAGCTTTCTTT.

The chain joins TRBV11-3 to TRBJ1-1; D perhaps matches TRBD1 (5 bases). The CDR3 contains 15 residues. Trimming cost V 5 bases and J 6 bases, with 19 bases left between them. Looked up from germline, CDR1 is SGHNT and CDR2 is YENEEA. This chain's CDR3 is CASSPVGGLRSEAFF. The CDR3 region has the DNA TGTGCCAGCAGCCCGGTGGGGGGACTAAGGTCTGAAGCTTTCTTT.

The chain links TRBV5-5 to TRBJ1-6; 7 bases are shared with TRBD1. CDR1 SGHKS and CDR2 YYEKEE come from the germline V gene (reference sequence). The CDR3 is made up of 13 amino acids. The trim removed 2 bases at V and 7 bases at J, leaving 0 bases unmatched. The CDR3: CASSLQGNSPLHF. DNA of the CDR3: TGTGCCAGCAGCTTACAGGGGAATTCACCCCTCCACTTT.

The chain couples TRBV27 to TRBJ2-7; 7 bases align to TRBD1. The CDR3 sequence is 12 residues long. Trimming removed 7 bases from V and 2 bases from J; junction bases left unmatched: 2. The germline gives CDR1 MNHEY, CDR2 SMNVEV (reference sequence). The CDR3 region is CASKTGTYEQYF. DNA of the CDR3: TGTGCCAGCAAGACAGGGACCTACGAGCAGTACTTC.

The J gene is TRBJ2-2, the V gene TRBV12-3 or TRBV12-4, with D perhaps TRBD1 (5 bases). V lost 6 bases and J lost 4, with 9 bases in between. This CDR3 has 13 amino acids. CDR3 sequence reads: CASRPRATGELFF. CDR3 nucleotides: TGTGCCAGCAGACCCAGGGCCACCGGGGAGCTGTTTTTT.

Remarks on this clone: Other DNA sequences of this sample code for an identical CDR3. The V and J genes are TRBV14 and TRBJ1-2; D ambiguous. The CDR3 extends over 13 amino acids. The germline V gene has CDR1 SGHDN and CDR2 FVKESK. Trimming pared 0 bases from V and 5 bases from J, leaving 7 bases between. CDR3: CASSQDLFYGYTF. In nucleotides, the CDR3 is TGTGCCAGCAGCCAAGATCTTTTTTATGGCTACACCTTC. Drawing the rest from reference TRBV14 and TRBJ1-2, the complete variable domain is EAGVTQFPSHSVIEKGQTVTLRCDPISGHDNLYWYRRVMGKEIKFLLHFVKESKQDESGMPNNRFLAERTGGTYSTLKVQPAELEDSGVYFCASSQDLFYGYTFGSGTRLTVV.

V usage is TRBV27 and J usage is TRBJ1-1, with a possible D match to TRBD1 (5 bases). The ends were cut back, 5 bases at V and 0 bases at J, with 13 bases in the middle. CDR1 is MNHEY and CDR2 is SMNVEV in the germline V gene (reference sequence). This CDR3 is built from 15 residues. This chain's CDR3 is CASSRGLLMNTEAFF. The CDR3 region has the DNA TGTGCCAGCAGTCGGGGACTGCTTATGAACACTGAAGCTTTCTTT.

The chain joins TRBV5-1 to TRBJ1-3; TRBD1 is a possible D gene (6 bases). The V end lost 0 bases, the J end lost 4 bases, and 11 bases lay between the germline ends. Looked up from germline, CDR1 is SGHRS and CDR2 is YFSETQ. CDR3 size: 15 residues. The CDR3 DNA is TGCGCCAGCAGCTTGGACAGGGTGACAGGAAACACCATATATTTT. This codes for CASSLDRVTGNTIYF.

This chain joins TRBV3-1 (or the pseudogene TRBV3-2) and TRBJ2-3; D is unclear. The V end lost 0 bases, the J end lost 6 bases, and 10 bases lay between the germline ends. Per germline, CDR1 LGHDT and CDR2 YNNKEL (reference sequence). The CDR3 has 14 amino acids. CDR3 sequence reads: CASSQDGYVDTQYF. The CDR3 DNA reads TGTGCCAGCAGCCAAGACGGGTATGTGGATACGCAGTATTTT.